The next 4 T cell receptor beta chains were all read from a single sample in a study of T cell repertoires in cytomegalovirus infection. Using its own MiXCR run on the reads, TCRdb lists one record per CDR3 protein. The sample consists of some 450,000 distinct CDR3 sequences, about 33% of them appearing once. Input material: PBMCs. These receptors all stem from a human donor in good health (CMV status not recorded). Some clones in this sample may be carry-over from other donors' samples.

J is TRBJ1-5 and V is TRBV4-1, with a possible D match to TRBD1 (5 bases). The CDR3 runs to 14 residues. The V gene lost 4 bases and the J gene lost 6 bases, with 13 bases spanning the gap. The germline V gene encodes CDR1 MGHRA and CDR2 YSYEKL. The CDR3 region is CASSPVTVGQPQHF. CDR3 nucleotides: TGCGCCAGCAGCCCCGTGACAGTTGGTCAGCCCCAGCATTTT.

This chain joins TRBV27 and TRBJ2-7; D gene ambiguous. V lost 2 bases to trimming and J lost 0 bases, with 8 bases between them. This CDR3 spans 14 amino acids. Germline-derived CDR1 and CDR2 are MNHEY and SMNVEV (reference sequence). The CDR3 sequence: CASSLRLSSYEQYF. DNA of the CDR3: TGTGCCAGCAGTTTACGTTTAAGCTCCTACGAGCAGTACTTC.

This clonotype appeared a few times. V and J are TRBV2 and TRBJ1-4, with TRBD1 matching over 7 bases. The CDR3 loop spans 16 amino acids. V shed 4 bases, J shed 5 bases, and the junction held 10 bases outside the gene matches. Germline-derived CDR1 and CDR2 are SNHLY and FYNNEI. The CDR3 sequence: CASSVGTALENEKLFF. CDR3 in DNA: TGTGCCAGCAGTGTAGGGACAGCCCTTGAGAATGAAAAACTGTTTTTT. Complete variable domain (other parts from reference TRBV2 and TRBJ1-4): EPEVTQTPSHQVTQMGQEVILRCVPISNHLYFYWYRQILGQKVEFLVSFYNNEISEKSEIFDDQFSVERPDGSNFTLKIRSTKLEDSAMYFCASSVGTALENEKLFFGSGTQLSVL.

The chain combines TRBV7-6 with TRBJ2-6; 10 bases map to TRBD1. Per germline, CDR1 SGHVS and CDR2 FNYEAQ. V was pared by 5 bases and J by 3 bases, with 7 bases of the junction left unmatched. The CDR3 spans 17 residues. The CDR3 region has the DNA TGTGCCAGCAGCCAGACGGGACAGGGGTATGGGGCCAACGTCCTGACTTTC. Its translation: CASSQTGQGYGANVLTF.